One T cell receptor (beta chain) is described in this entry. Its antigen is still unknown. The record originates from a study of blood T cells in healthy people across ages. Study outcomes and limitations: PBMCs that were unsorted prevented a conclusive naive versus antigen-experienced comparison. More naive CD4+ cells and higher diversity were found in long-lived than in aged donors.

A second 7 to 11 cycle PCR used barcoded and J-beta primers. All cDNA molecules were each tagged by a template-switch adaptor with 12 random nucleotides. TCRdb re-called the 5' RACE reads through MiXCR, storing one row per CDR3 protein. The data contain 600,000 or so distinct CDR3 sequences, roughly 21% of them seen just once; the ten biggest clones take up roughly 3.9%. The CDR3 contains 15 residues. Germline CDR1 is SGHRS and CDR2 is YFSETQ. V gave up 4 bases and J gave up 2 bases, with 13 bases separating them. The sample taken for sequencing was blood. This chain links TRBV5-1 with TRBJ2-1; maybe TRBD1 (6 bases). The source of this sequence is a man in his 70s in good health. This chain's CDR3 is CASSPIRGTYNEQFF. The CDR3 nucleotides read TGCGCCAGCAGCCCGATCAGGGGAACCTACAATGAGCAGTTCTTC.